The TCR beta chain described here comes from a study of long-term antiretroviral therapy in people with HIV (dated by TCRdb to 2022 to 2024). With respect to the entire study: The earliest samples were collected about a decade before the 2015 WHO recommendation for immediate ART, when ART was typically delayed until CD4 counts fell. A retrospective serial study tested whether ART initiation and durable HIV suppression were associated with changes in peripheral blood TRB repertoire composition and diversity. The cohort contributed over 150 cryopreserved PBMC samples from 30 adults with confirmed HIV infection, collected serially over a mean of roughly 6 years (range 1-12). About 35% of the 30 participants with HIV were female. Test extractions of a monoclonal T-cell line alongside 30 or so polyclonal samples showed no cross-contamination during QIAcube processing.

CDR1 and CDR2, looked up from the germline V gene, are MNHEY and SVGAGI. V drops 2 bases and J drops 1 base, leaving 14 bases in between. Measured from the cysteine to the phenylalanine, the CDR3 is 16 residues long. Of the read, only the CDR3 DNA is kept; its 48 bases are in frame from base 1. To note about this clone: What antigen it recognizes has not been identified. It has no much larger one-base neighbor in the sample; base qualities were not kept.

Participants were included only if at least one PBMC sample before ART initiation and at least two post-ART samples were available. Treatment was received in the United States of America by all participants with HIV. Before DNA extraction, cryopreserved samples of roughly 0.9-11 million PBMC were thawed and then washed. At the time of the earliest PBMC sample, participants with HIV were aged between roughly 20 and 55 years. Per participant, PBMC samples came from 1-4 timepoints prior to ART initiation and 2-8 timepoints following ART initiation, for a median of 7 samples. For every participant, serial HIV viral load, CD4+ T-cell count, ART history and demographic data were obtained. Using a Qiagen kit on a QIAcube, genomic DNA was extracted from unsorted PBMC, with samples processed in batches of 12. The immunoSEQ hsTCRB v3.0 assay was used at survey level resolution to sequence the TRB variable region. The targeted TRB sequencing depth was roughly 40,000-50,000 T-cell genomes per sample. An Illumina MiSeq with a v3 150-cycle kit was used to sequence the pooled TRB libraries. The authors processed their data as follows. Repertoire analysis was performed in R inside a reproducible Nextflow workflow that covered QC, data transformation and analysis. Custom analyses were implemented in LymphoSeq2, an R package for AIRR-Seq data exploration. Several samples yielding fewer than 5000 total TRB sequences were excluded, leaving 150 to 200 analyzed HIV repertoires. Of the approximately 190 retained HIV repertoires, almost 60 were collected before and about 130 after ART initiation. Each repertoire was downsampled to 5000 TRB nucleotide sequences, and summary statistics were averaged across 100 downsampling iterations. TRB sequences were retained for analysis only if CDR3 regions of at least seven amino acids were present. A Shannon entropy-derived clonality score and the Gini coefficient were used to measure diversity. Repertoire networks linked the top 5000 CDR3 amino acid sequences whenever two sequences differed by an edit distance of one. Antigen specificity groups and MHC restriction were predicted for TRB CDR3 amino acid sequences with GLIPH2. CDR3 amino acid sequences were matched against VDJdb and McPAS-TCR to flag known CMV, EBV, HIV or tissue antigen associations. Pre-ART, post-ART and control groups were compared with Wilcoxon signed-rank tests and Holm-Bonferroni correction. TCRdb limited this immuneACCESS table to in-frame rearrangements with V and J called. A share of clones is missing; checked studies link under half to unresolved V genes, and the rest is unexplained. That table furnishes V, J and clone size, whereas the DNA furnished D and trimming. Present in this sample are around 12,000 clones, around 76% of which were seen just once. About 20% of the sample goes to the ten largest clones.

General study outcomes and caveats: Unsorted PBMC were profiled instead of sorted CD4+ and CD8+ T cells because pre-ART samples had limited cell numbers. Starting ART was linked to a significant rise in TRB diversity, yet even with long-term ART the diversity remained significantly lower than in transplant donor controls. Expanded TRB clones identified before ART initiation dominated the repertoire at all time points, although this dominance fluctuated and declined in many PLHIV after ART. Limited PBMC availability meant only the TCR beta chain was sequenced, without alpha chain pairing. Narrower CDR3 length ranges were observed in HIV repertoires than in controls, and an antigen-experienced repertoire with only a slight naive shift after ART was suggested by the network structure. No data were available on ART adherence, viral resistance or therapy changes, limiting inferences about post-ART repertoire changes. The samples span the years 2004 to 2017, and the ART regimens used at that time may not be as effective as current regimens.

This sequence uses TRBV6-5 and TRBJ2-5; no D segment can be confidently identified. The starting material was unsorted PBMCs, obtained 8.2 years after starting antiretroviral therapy. This clonotype was obtained from a man aged 50-59 years with HIV. This receptor has the CDR3 CASSYAATKPQETQYF. The sequenced DNA: TGTGCCAGCAGTTACGCGGCTACCAAACCCCAAGAGACCCAGTACTTC.